This T cell receptor (beta chain) was captured by sequencing in a study of T cell clonality in common variable immunodeficiency. Note on this clone: What it binds is unknown. The missing CDR3 end, 3 residues past where the read stops, is filled in from the germline J gene.

Produced via immunoSEQ multiplex PCR; TCRdb's table is partial and in-frame only. Singletons are absent from the sample, which has about 34,000 clones. Germline V lookup: CDR1 DFQATT, CDR2 SNEGSKA (reference sequence). This CDR3 is built from 15 residues. J was trimmed by 3 bases and V by 3 bases; bases with no gene match: 8. Points from the study as a whole: Reportedly, TCR beta sequences from common variable immunodeficiency showed fewer deletions and N-nucleotide insertions.

The receptor comes from a human donor with common variable immunodeficiency. This chain connects TRBV20-1 to TRBJ2-1; 7 bases map to TRBD2. The material sequenced was peripheral blood mononuclear cells. CDR3 DNA (partial): TGCAGTGCTAGCTTTGCGGGAGCAAACTACAATGAG. Its translation is CSASFAGANYNE. The complete CDR3 protein is CSASFAGANYNEQFF.